Below, 21 T cell receptor beta chains from the same sample are listed, as sequenced in a study of blood T cells in healthy people across ages. A second PCR, run for about 7 to 11 cycles, used a sample-barcoded 5' primer plus a J-beta primer mix. One entry per CDR3 protein, called by TCRdb with MiXCR from the 5' RACE reads. The sample records hundreds of thousands of distinct CDR3 sequences, roughly 50% being singletons. Material: blood. The receptors here all came from a man aged 40-49 years in good health.

The chain couples TRBV20-1 to TRBJ2-5; TRBD1 matches 7 bases. CDR3 length equals 16 residues. The V gene end was trimmed by 1 base and the J gene end by 3 bases; junction bases not matched to a gene: 11. From germline, CDR1 is DFQATT and CDR2 SNEGSKA (reference sequence). This chain's CDR3 is CSARVGKGAWEETQYF. Here the CDR3 DNA reads TGCAGTGCTAGAGTCGGGAAGGGGGCTTGGGAAGAGACCCAGTACTTC.

This clonotype was counted ten times or more. This chain links TRBV7-6 with TRBJ2-5; D tentatively reads TRBD1 or TRBD2 (5 bases each). Trimming pared 7 bases from V and 5 bases from J, leaving 14 bases between. This CDR3 spans 13 amino acids. Germline V lookup: CDR1 SGHVS, CDR2 FNYEAQ. CDR3 sequence: CASIRGDGETQYF. Here the CDR3 DNA reads TGTGCCAGCATCCGGGGCGATGGGGAGACCCAGTACTTC.

This clonotype was observed a few times. J is TRBJ2-7 and V is TRBV2; D is perhaps TRBD1 (5 bases). Trimming took 7 bases from V and 3 from J, leaving 10 bases between them. Germline CDR1 and CDR2: SNHLY and FYNNEI. This CDR3 is 12 amino acids long. CDR3 residues: CASNAGNYEQYF. CDR3 DNA sequence: TGTGCCAGCAACGCAGGGAACTACGAGCAGTACTTC. Full variable domain (remainder filled in from reference TRBV2 and TRBJ2-7): EPEVTQTPSHQVTQMGQEVILRCVPISNHLYFYWYRQILGQKVEFLVSFYNNEISEKSEIFDDQFSVERPDGSNFTLKIRSTKLEDSAMYFCASNAGNYEQYFGPGTRLTVT.

This chain uses TRBV15 with TRBJ2-1; no clear D. CDR1 is LNHNV and CDR2 is YYDKDF in the germline V gene (reference sequence). This CDR3 comprises 14 residues. The V end was cut by 8 bases, the J end by 8 bases, with 19 bases between. The CDR3 region has the DNA TGTGCCACCGATGCCGCAACCCGAGGCGATGAGCAGTTCTTC. The encoded protein is CATDAATRGDEQFF.

The J gene is TRBJ2-3, the V gene TRBV12-3 or TRBV12-4; 9 bases are a match to TRBD2. V lost 7 bases to trimming and J lost 4 bases; unmatched junction nucleotides: 9. The CDR3 consists of 15 residues. CDR3 coding DNA: TGTGCCAGCACTCGACTAGCGGCTATCTCAGATACGCAGTATTTT. This encodes CASTRLAAISDTQYF.

The chain employs TRBV24-1 and TRBJ2-5, with 11 nucleotides matching TRBD2. CDR1 and CDR2 from the germline V gene are KGHDR and SFDVKD. The ends lost 5 bases at V and 5 bases at J; junction bases unmatched: 15. This CDR3 is built from 18 residues. In DNA, the CDR3 is TGTGCCACCAGTGTCCCTAGCGGGAGGCAGGCAAGCGTCGAGACCCAGTACTTC. Translated, it gives CATSVPSGRQASVETQYF.

The V and J genes are TRBV7-2 and TRBJ2-3, with 9 nucleotides matching TRBD2. V lost 2 bases, J lost 5 bases, and 11 bases stayed unmatched. The CDR3 extends over 17 amino acids. Germline assignment: CDR1 SGHTA and CDR2 FQGNSA. The CDR3 loop reads CASSLSTAGGPKDTQYF. DNA of the CDR3: TGTGCCAGCAGCTTATCGACCGCGGGAGGGCCCAAAGATACGCAGTATTTT.

V and J are TRBV3-1 and TRBJ2-5, with 7 bases identical to TRBD2. The end of the DNA aligns better with TRBJ2-7, so the J call may be wrong. From germline, CDR1 is LGHDT and CDR2 YNNKEL (reference sequence). This CDR3 spans 11 amino acids. The CDR3 sequence is CASRREAEQYF. For the CDR3, the DNA is TGTGCCAGTCGCCGGGAGGCCGAGCAGTACTTC.

This sequence joins TRBV20-1 and TRBJ1-1; D may be TRBD1 (5 bases). This CDR3 has 13 residues. With 5 bases removed from V and 8 bases from J, the gap between germline ends came to 18 bases. Germline-derived CDR1 and CDR2 are DFQATT and SNEGSKA (reference sequence). The chain's CDR3 is CSAPPTDLFEAFF. CDR3 nucleotides: TGCAGTGCTCCCCCGACAGACCTGTTCGAAGCTTTCTTT.

In this sample, this clonotype turned up a few times. V gene TRBV7-6 combines with J gene TRBJ2-5; D remains ambiguous. There are 15 residues in the CDR3. Trimming took 5 bases from V and 4 from J, leaving 17 bases between them. CDR1 and CDR2 from the germline V gene are SGHVS and FNYEAQ. CDR3 region: CASSPDRSRAETQYF. DNA for the CDR3: TGTGCCAGCAGCCCAGACCGGTCACGGGCAGAGACCCAGTACTTC.

In its sample, this clonotype was seen once. The chain has TRBV30 and TRBJ1-5; 7 bases align to TRBD1. This CDR3 has 15 residues. Germline V CDR1 and CDR2: GTSNPN, SVGIG (reference sequence). The V and J ends lost 3 bases and 2 bases, in that order; junction bases with no gene match: 7. The CDR3 DNA follows: TGTGCCTGGAGCCTCCCCGGGACAGGCAATCAGCCCCAGCATTTT. Encoded protein: CAWSLPGTGNQPQHF.

This clonotype was observed a handful of times. The chain joins TRBV6-5 to TRBJ2-4; no reliable D call. The V gene lost 2 bases and the J gene lost 1 base, with 6 bases spanning the gap. This CDR3 is 14 amino acids long. Germline V gives CDR1 MNHEY, CDR2 SVGAGI. DNA for the CDR3: TGTGCCAGCAGTTACCGTAATGCCAAAAACATTCAGTACTTC. Amino acid sequence: CASSYRNAKNIQYF.

The chain's CDR3 is CASSLVRGTSGTDTQYF. The CDR3 DNA is TGTGCCAGCAGCTTAGTGCGGGGGACTAGCGGGACAGATACGCAGTATTTT. This rearrangement joins TRBV7-9 to TRBJ2-3; 12 nucleotides match TRBD2. The CDR3 runs 17 residues. Trimming took 1 base from V and 3 from J; bases not matched to a gene: 5. Germline V gives CDR1 SEHNR, CDR2 FQNEAQ (reference sequence). Combining the CDR3 with reference TRBV7-9 and TRBJ2-3 gives the whole variable domain DTGVSQNPRHKITKRGQNVTFRCDPISEHNRLYWYRQTLGQGPEFLTYFQNEAQLEKSRLLSDRFSAERPKGSFSTLEIQRTEQGDSAMYLCASSLVRGTSGTDTQYFGPGTRLTVL.

The chain combines TRBV4-3 with TRBJ2-3; 7 positions match TRBD1. The germline V gene encodes CDR1 LGHNA and CDR2 YSLEER. The CDR3 extends over 18 amino acids. V lost 0 bases, J lost 0 bases, and 9 bases stayed unmatched. CDR3 nucleotides: TGCGCCAGCAGCCAAGATCGACCGACAGGGCCCAGCACAGATACGCAGTATTTT. This codes for CASSQDRPTGPSTDTQYF.

The chain has TRBV5-1 and TRBJ2-1; D unclear. The germline V and J ends were trimmed by 2 bases and 3 bases, with 18 bases remaining between them. The germline V gene encodes CDR1 SGHRS and CDR2 YFSETQ. The CDR3 runs 17 residues. The CDR3 region has the DNA TGCGCCAGCAGCTTTGGTAGAAGGATGTCGGGCTACAATGAGCAGTTCTTC. Translation: CASSFGRRMSGYNEQFF.

The chain recombines TRBV6-6 with TRBJ2-4; D ambiguous. V was clipped by 7 bases and J by 6 bases, with 10 bases between them. The CDR3 spans 12 residues. Germline values: CDR1 MNHNY, CDR2 SVGAGI (reference sequence). The CDR3: CASTPEGNIQYF. In DNA form, the CDR3 reads TGTGCCAGCACCCCCGAAGGAAACATTCAGTACTTC.

This chain links TRBV7-6 with TRBJ2-1; TRBD2 might be the D (5 bases). Germline V gives CDR1 SGHVS, CDR2 FNYEAQ. The CDR3 contains 19 residues. Deletions cut 4 bases from V and 5 bases from J, with 27 bases between. CDR3 DNA: TGTGCCAGCAGCTACCTCCCCCCCGGGGAGCGCGTGTCTAACAATGAGCAGTTCTTC. It encodes CASSYLPPGERVSNNEQFF.

This clonotype was recorded a few times. The V gene is TRBV28, the J gene TRBJ1-2; tentatively, D is TRBD1 (5 bases). CDR1 MDHEN and CDR2 SYDVKM come from the germline V gene. This CDR3 region has 16 residues. Trimming removed 1 base at V and 6 bases at J, with 18 bases between. This CDR3 reads CASSLSRAVGGDGYTF. The CDR3 nucleotides read TGTGCCAGCAGTTTATCTAGAGCTGTGGGGGGGGATGGCTACACCTTC.

This clonotype was counted a few times. This rearrangement joins TRBV28 to TRBJ2-1, with 8 bases identical to TRBD1. Germline assignment: CDR1 MDHEN and CDR2 SYDVKM. This CDR3 contains 16 residues. With 4 bases clipped from V and 9 bases from J, the junction kept 14 bases outside the gene matches. The CDR3 nucleotides read TGTGCCAGCAGTTCCCGGGGACAGGCCCCATGGGGTGAGCAGTTCTTC. It is translated as CASSSRGQAPWGEQFF.

The gene calls are TRBV4-1 and TRBJ2-2; a possible D gene is TRBD1 (5 bases). This CDR3 has 17 residues. The germline V and J ends were trimmed by 3 bases and 6 bases, with 20 bases remaining between them. CDR1 is MGHRA, CDR2 YSYEKL, per germline. The CDR3 loop reads CASSHRDSQNGAGELFF. CDR3 sequence (DNA): TGCGCCAGCAGCCACCGAGACAGTCAAAATGGGGCCGGGGAGCTGTTTTTT.

In this sample, this clonotype turned up once. V usage is TRBV4-3 and J usage is TRBJ1-6; D gene ambiguous. Germline assignment: CDR1 LGHNA and CDR2 YSLEER. V lost 2 bases, J lost 6 bases, and 11 bases lay in between. The CDR3 loop spans 15 amino acids. The CDR3 DNA follows: TGCGCCAGCAGCCAAAACCGGGCCCTTAATTCACCCCTCCACTTT. It translates to CASSQNRALNSPLHF.